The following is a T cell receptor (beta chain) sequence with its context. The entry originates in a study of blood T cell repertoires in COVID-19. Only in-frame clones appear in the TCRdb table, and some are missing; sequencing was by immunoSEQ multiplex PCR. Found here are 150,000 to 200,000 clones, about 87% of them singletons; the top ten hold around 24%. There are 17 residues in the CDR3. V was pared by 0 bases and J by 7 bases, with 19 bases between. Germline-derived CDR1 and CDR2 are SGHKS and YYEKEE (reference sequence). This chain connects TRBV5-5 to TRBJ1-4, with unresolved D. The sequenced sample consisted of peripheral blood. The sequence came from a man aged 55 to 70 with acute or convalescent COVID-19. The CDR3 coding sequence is TGTGCCAGCAGCTTGGGGTTTTCCCAGATTGGTGGTGAAAAACTGTTTTTT. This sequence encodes CASSLGFSQIGGEKLFF.